This T cell receptor (beta chain) was profiled in a study of metastatic and nonmetastatic thyroid tumors. In the study overall: The study looked at repertoires side by side in blood and in tumor or nodule tissue from malignant and benign thyroid patients.

The CDR3 is 14 amino acids. With V trimmed by 1 base and J by 8 bases, 7 bases remained unmatched. Germline V gene data show CDR1 as GTSNPN and CDR2 as SVGIG (reference sequence). As handled by the study authors: Using the CDR3 differences seen across clinicopathological groups, the authors built a distant-metastasis classifier for papillary thyroid cancer, which was meant to discriminate distant-metastatic patients. TCRdb re-called clones via MiXCR from the PCR reads. TCRdb, not the original authors, processed these V and J calls. In the table there are about 52,000 clones, approximately 19% of which are singletons. This clone was seen ten or more times. Its antigen is unknown. Whole-study findings and limits: According to reports, the diversity of TCR beta was significantly higher in malignant thyroid tumors than in benign nodules, and this held in both blood and tumor samples.

No patient received treatment before thyroid surgery. Material for sequencing was blood. V gene TRBV30 combines with J gene TRBJ2-1, with 8 positions matching TRBD2. The sequence was obtained from a female donor with papillary thyroid cancer or a benign thyroid nodule (not recorded which). Some clones in this sample may be carry-over from other donors' samples. The CDR3 DNA reads as TGTGCCTGGAGTGCGAGCGGGAGTGGGGATGAGCAGTTCTTC. Encoded protein: CAWSASGSGDEQFF.